The rows below give T cell receptor beta chains drawn from one sample of a study of blood T cell repertoires in COVID-19. Generated by immunoSEQ multiplex PCR, the TCRdb table keeps only in-frame clones and is missing some. The table shows more than 110,000 clones, with about three quarters occurring only once. Sequencing was performed on PBMCs or T cells enriched from blood (not recorded which). These receptors all stem from a woman between 45 and 60 years old who had recovered from COVID-19. Both conserved end residues are part of each CDR3. The D gene is left open where the match is weak. Only some rows state a clone size, as once, few, many or a class for expanded clones.

TGTGCCAGCAGCTTAGTGAGGCCAGGGACAATGAACACTGAAGCTTTCTTT	CASSLVRPGTMNTEAFF	-	-	TRBV7-9	TRBJ1-1
TGCGCCAGCACGGCTAGCGGGAGGAATGAGCAGTTCTTC	CASTASGRNEQFF	-	TRBD2	TRBV5-1	TRBJ2-1
TGTGCCAGCGCCGGGACTAGCGGGAGGAATGAGCAGTTCTTC	CASAGTSGRNEQFF	-	TRBD2	TRBV2	TRBJ2-1
TGTGCCAGTGTACCTTCTACGGCGGCACAGCCCCAGCATTTT	CASVPSTAAQPQHF	-	-	TRBV19	TRBJ1-5
TGTGCCAGCAGTCCAGTGGGAGGGGGCTATGGCTACACCTTC	CASSPVGGGYGYTF	-	-	TRBV27	TRBJ1-2
TGCAGTGCTAGTAATCGGGGGGGTATTGAGGATGAGCAGTTCTTC	CSASNRGGIEDEQFF	many	TRBD2	TRBV20-1	TRBJ2-1
TGTGCCAGCAGCCAAGATAACGGCGTTCTCGACAGGGGGTACGAAAAACTGTTTTTT	CASSQDNGVLDRGYEKLFF	once	TRBD1	TRBV14	TRBJ1-4
TGTGCCAGCAGCCCAGGGGATTACGGCTACACCTTC	CASSPGDYGYTF	-	-	TRBV11-3	TRBJ1-2
TGTGCCAGCTCACTTCGGACAGGGACAAACAATGGCTACACCTTC	CASSLRTGTNNGYTF	-	TRBD1	TRBV18	TRBJ1-2
TGTGCCAGCAGCCAATTCGGGACAGAGAACACTGAAGCTTTCTTT	CASSQFGTENTEAFF	-	TRBD1	TRBV4-2	TRBJ1-1
TGCGCCAGCAGCTGGAGCAGGGGTAGCACAGATACGCAGTATTTT	CASSWSRGSTDTQYF	-	-	TRBV5-1	TRBJ2-3
TGTGCCAGCAGCCCCGGGACAGGGGGGGGCAATCAGCCCCAGCATTTT	CASSPGTGGGNQPQHF	-	TRBD1	TRBV9	TRBJ1-5
TGTGCCAGCAGCAGGGGACAGGAGATTGGAAGCTATGGCTACACCTTC	CASSRGQEIGSYGYTF	-	TRBD1	TRBV5-8	TRBJ1-2
TGTGCCAGCCACCTGGACAGCCAAGAGACCCAGTACTTC	CASHLDSQETQYF	-	-	TRBV19	TRBJ2-5
TGCGCCAGCAGCCGGGACAGGGTCTTGGCTTTCTTT	CASSRDRVLAFF	-	TRBD1	TRBV5-1	TRBJ1-1
TGCAGCGCCGCAATAGCGGGGCGTCAAGAGACCCAGTACTTC	CSAAIAGRQETQYF	-	TRBD2	TRBV29-1	TRBJ2-5
TGTGCCAGCAGTTCGGCTAGCGGGAGTCATGAGCAGTTCTTC	CASSSASGSHEQFF	-	TRBD2	TRBV27	TRBJ2-1
TGTGCCAGCAGCCGGACAGCCGCACAGTTCTTC	CASSRTAAQFF	-	-	TRBV12-3/TRBV12-4	TRBJ2-1
TGTGCCATCAGTCGAACTAGCGGGGGATCAAACACCGGGGAGCTGTTTTTT	CAISRTSGGSNTGELFF	-	TRBD2	TRBV10-3	TRBJ2-2
TGTGCCTGGACCCTCCGGGGGATGAACACTGAAGCTTTCTTT	CAWTLRGMNTEAFF	-	-	TRBV30	TRBJ1-1
TGTGCCAGCAGCTCGGGACTGCCAAGAGAGACCCAGTACTTC	CASSSGLPRETQYF	-	-	TRBV5-6	TRBJ2-5
TGTGCCAGCAGCTCGAACCCCGGACAGGGGTTGGAGACCCAGTACTTC	CASSSNPGQGLETQYF	once	TRBD1	TRBV5-6	TRBJ2-5